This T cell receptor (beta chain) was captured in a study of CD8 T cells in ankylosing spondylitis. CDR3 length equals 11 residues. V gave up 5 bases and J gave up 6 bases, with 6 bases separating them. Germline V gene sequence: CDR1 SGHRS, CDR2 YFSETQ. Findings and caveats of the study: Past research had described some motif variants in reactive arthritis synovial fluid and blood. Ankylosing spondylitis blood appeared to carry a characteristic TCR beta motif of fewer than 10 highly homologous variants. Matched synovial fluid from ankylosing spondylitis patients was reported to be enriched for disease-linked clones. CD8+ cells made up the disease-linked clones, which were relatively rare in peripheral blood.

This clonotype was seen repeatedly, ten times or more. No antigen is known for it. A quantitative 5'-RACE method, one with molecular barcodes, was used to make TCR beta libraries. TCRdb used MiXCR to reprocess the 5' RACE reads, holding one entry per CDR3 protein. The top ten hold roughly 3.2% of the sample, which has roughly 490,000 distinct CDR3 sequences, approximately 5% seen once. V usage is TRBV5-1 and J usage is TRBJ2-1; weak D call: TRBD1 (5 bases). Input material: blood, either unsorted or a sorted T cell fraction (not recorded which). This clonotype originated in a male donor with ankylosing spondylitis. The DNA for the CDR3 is TGCGCCAGCAGAACAGGCAATGAGCAGTTCTTC. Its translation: CASRTGNEQFF.